This T cell receptor (beta chain) was captured by sequencing in a study of T cell responses to AZD1222 COVID-19 vaccine. Whole-study findings and limits: Just a handful of AZD1222 recipients tested seropositive at baseline. Rises in breadth and depth of Spike-specific TCRs came after two AZD1222 doses. Most donors were white British and more were female, and clonal diversity was possibly underestimated.

Remarks on this clone: Its antigen is unknown.

The assay was immunoSEQ multiplex PCR, and TCRdb's table has in-frame clones only and misses some. Of about 150,000 clones in the sample, roughly nine tenths were seen once. This clonotype was obtained from an adult in good health. The sequencing here drew on peripheral blood, taken on day 0 of MenACWY control vaccination.

The CDR3 DNA is TGTGCCAGCAGTTTCGTCTCATCCCCAACGCGAGGCTACACCTTC. Its translation: CASSFVSSPTRGYTF. V gene TRBV28 combines with J gene TRBJ1-2; D unclear. The V gene's germline CDR1 is MDHEN and CDR2 SYDVKM. This CDR3 has 15 amino acids. Trimming shortened V by 3 bases and J by 8 bases, and 19 bases separated the two germline ends.